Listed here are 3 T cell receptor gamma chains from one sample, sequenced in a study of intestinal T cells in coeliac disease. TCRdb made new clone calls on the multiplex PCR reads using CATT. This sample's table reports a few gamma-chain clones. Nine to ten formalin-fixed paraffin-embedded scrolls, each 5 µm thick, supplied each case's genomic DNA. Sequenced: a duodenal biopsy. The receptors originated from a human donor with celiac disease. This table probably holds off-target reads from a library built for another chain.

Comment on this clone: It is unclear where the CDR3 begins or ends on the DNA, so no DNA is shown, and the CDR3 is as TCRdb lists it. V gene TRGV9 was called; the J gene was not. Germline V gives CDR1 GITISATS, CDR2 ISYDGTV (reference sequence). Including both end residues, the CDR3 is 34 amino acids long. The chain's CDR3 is CACDTLGEGYTDKLIFGKGTRVTVEHISIKTLFF.

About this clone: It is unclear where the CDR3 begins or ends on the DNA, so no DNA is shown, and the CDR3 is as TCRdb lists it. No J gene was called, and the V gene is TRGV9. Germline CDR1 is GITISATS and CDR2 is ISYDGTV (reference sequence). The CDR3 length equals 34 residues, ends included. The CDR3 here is CACDSILGENTDKLIFGKGTRVTVEHISIKTLFF.

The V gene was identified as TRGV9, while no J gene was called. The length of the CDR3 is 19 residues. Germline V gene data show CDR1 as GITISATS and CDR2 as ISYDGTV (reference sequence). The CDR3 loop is CACGRNGTMKHISIKTLFF. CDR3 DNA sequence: TGTGCCTGTGGCCGGAATGGCACAATGAAACACATCAGTATAAAAACCCTCTTCTTC.